Each of the 26 T cell receptor beta chains below was sequenced from the same sample in a study of tumor and adjacent non-tumor tissue in lung cancer. RNA was extracted from bulk tissue without any cell sorting. The library came from three nested PCR rounds adapted from ARM-PCR protocols. TCRdb fed the multiplex PCR reads into MiXCR, producing one record per CDR3 protein. The sample lists 120,000 or so distinct CDR3 sequences; around three fifths were seen once. Sample: lung tumor tissue. Every receptor here comes from a man between 25 and 39 years old with non-small cell lung cancer.

Concerning this clonotype itself: One end of the junction does not line up with germline, which may come from a read error. The V call is TRBV5-6, the J call TRBJ1-4, with 7 nucleotides matching TRBD1. The CDR3 is made up of 15 amino acids. CDR1 SGHDT and CDR2 YYEEEE come from the germline V gene. The CDR3 loop reads CASSLRIGGGEKLFF. CDR3 in DNA: TGTGCCAGCAGCTTGAGGATAGGGGGCGGAGAAAAACTATTTTTT.

The chain is built from TRBV6-5 and TRBJ1-5; D gene uncertain. Trimming left V 11 bases short and J 4 bases short, with 9 bases between. CDR1 and CDR2 from the germline V gene are MNHEY and SVGAGI. CDR3 length: 11 residues. CDR3 coding DNA: TGTGCCGGCATTAGTAATCAGCCCCAGCATTTT. Translated: CAGISNQPQHF.

Of note for this clonotype: With a much larger clone just one base away, this may be a read error. The genes are TRBV6-1 and TRBJ1-2; 7 bases fit TRBD1. Germline CDR1 reads MNHNS; CDR2 reads SASEGT. The CDR3 contains 15 residues. The CDR3 coding sequence is TGTGCCAGCAGTGAAGCGAGGGGGACAGCCTATGACTACACCTTC. Translating it yields CASSEARGTAYDYTF.

This clonotype is classed as medium-sized (0.01 to 0.1%). V is TRBV20-1 and J is TRBJ2-2; D possibly corresponds to TRBD2 (6 bases). The CDR3 length is 13 residues. Trimming left V 3 bases short and J 4 bases short, with 9 bases between. Germline V lookup: CDR1 DFQATT, CDR2 SNEGSKA (reference sequence). The CDR3 loop is CSASPGGTGELFF. The CDR3 nucleotides read TGCAGTGCTAGTCCCGGGGGCACCGGGGAGCTGTTTTTT.

V and J are TRBV12-3 or TRBV12-4 and TRBJ2-1; D gene uncertain. Trimming removed 7 bases from V and 5 bases from J, with 15 bases in between. CDR3 length equals 14 residues. In DNA form, the CDR3 reads TGTGCCAGCAATAGGCAGAGAACAGACAATGAGCAGTTCTTC. This encodes CASNRQRTDNEQFF.

J is TRBJ1-4 and V is TRBV2, with D uncertain. Germline CDR1 is SNHLY and CDR2 is FYNNEI. The CDR3 consists of 15 residues. The V end lost 9 bases, the J end lost 0 bases, and 14 bases lay between the germline ends. This CDR3 is CASKEDLATNEKLFF. In DNA form, the CDR3 reads TGTGCCAGTAAGGAGGACCTTGCAACTAATGAAAAACTGTTTTTT.

Remarks on this clonotype: A much larger clonotype is one base distant, so this may be a read error. The chain recombines TRBV20-1 with TRBJ1-5, with TRBD1 matching over 11 bases. The CDR3 loop spans 15 amino acids. V was clipped by 6 bases and J by 5 bases; unmatched bases: 9. Germline-derived CDR1 and CDR2 are DFQATT and SNEGSKA (reference sequence). The CDR3 spells CSAKRTGGSYQPQHF. The CDR3 nucleotides read TGCAGTGCAAAGAGGACAGGGGGCAGCTATCAGCCCCAGCATTTT.

As to this clonotype: At one end the junction does not follow the germline gene, possibly because of a read error. DNA of the CDR3: TGTGCCAGCAGTTACTTCAGGGGGGGCGAGCTGTCTTTT. Protein sequence: CASSYFRGGELSF. The J gene is TRBJ2-2, the V gene TRBV6-2 or TRBV6-3; either TRBD1 or TRBD2 may supply D (7 bases each). This CDR3 is built from 13 residues. Germline lookup yields CDR1 MNHEY and CDR2 SVGEGT.

This clonotype was detected ten times or more. The chain employs TRBV20-1 and TRBJ1-1; no clear D. CDR1 and CDR2 from the germline V gene are DFQATT and SNEGSKA (reference sequence). The CDR3 spans 11 residues. V shed 0 bases and J shed 11 bases, with 10 bases lying between them. The CDR3: CSARDVGRAFF. As DNA, the CDR3 is TGCAGTGCTAGAGATGTGGGGAGGGCTTTCTTT.

This clonotype was recorded at least ten times. The rearrangement joins TRBV12-3 or TRBV12-4 to TRBJ1-2; D gene unclear. Trimming stripped 6 bases from V and 10 bases from J, with 15 bases between. This CDR3 region has 12 residues. Here the CDR3 reads CASRNIQQAYTF. The CDR3 nucleotides read TGTGCCAGCAGGAATATACAGCAGGCCTACACCTTC.

This clonotype was recorded many times. The gene calls are TRBV30 and TRBJ1-2; D not certain. The CDR3 loop spans 12 amino acids. V was trimmed by 4 bases and J by 6 bases, leaving 12 bases between them. Germline V CDR1 and CDR2: GTSNPN, SVGIG (reference sequence). In nucleotides, the CDR3 is TGTGCCTGGACTACCAACCATGATGGCTACACCTTC. This translates into CAWTTNHDGYTF.

A few counts support this clonotype. This chain links TRBV11-2 with TRBJ1-2, with 10 positions matching TRBD1. CDR1 is SGHAT, CDR2 FQNNGV, per germline. The length of the CDR3 is 13 residues. J lost 6 bases, V lost 5 bases, and 3 bases had no gene match. CDR3 nucleotide sequence: TGTGCCAGCAGCATCGGGACAGGGGATGGCTACACCTTC. Translating gives CASSIGTGDGYTF.

This clonotype was seen a few times. This may arise from a read error, as a much more abundant clone is one base away. The chain is built from TRBV20-1 and TRBJ1-1; no reliable D call. Germline V gene data show CDR1 as DFQATT and CDR2 as SNEGSKA (reference sequence). The CDR3 contains 15 residues. V was pared by 3 bases and J by 0 bases, with 14 bases between. The CDR3 nucleotides read TGCAGTGCTAGCCCACAGACAAACATGAACACTGAAGCTTTCTTT. Encoded protein: CSASPQTNMNTEAFF.

The chain links TRBV6-5 to TRBJ1-2, with TRBD1 as a possible D gene (6 bases). Germline lookup yields CDR1 MNHEY and CDR2 SVGAGI. With 2 bases removed from V and 4 bases from J, the gap between germline ends came to 17 bases. CDR3 length equals 16 residues. CDR3 coding DNA: TGTGCCAGCAGTTACAGTGGGGGGCGGGATAGCTATGGCTACACCTTC. Its translation is CASSYSGGRDSYGYTF.

A word on this clonotype: An end of the junction does not agree with germline; a read error may underlie this. The V call is TRBV11-1, the J call TRBJ2-5, with 11 bases identical to TRBD2. Per the germline V gene, CDR1 is SGHAT and CDR2 is FQDESV (reference sequence). The CDR3 is 16 residues long. Written as DNA, the CDR3 is TGCGCCAGCAGCTTACCGACTAGCGGGGATCAAGAGACCCAGTACTTC. Amino acid sequence: CASSLPTSGDQETQYF.

To note about this clonotype: A read error is possible here, since a much larger clone lies one base away. The rearrangement joins TRBV5-5 to TRBJ1-5; 7 positions agree with TRBD1. The CDR3 has 13 residues. Germline CDR1 is SGHKS and CDR2 is YYEKEE (reference sequence). Trimming cost V 3 bases and J 8 bases; bases outside gene matches: 5. CDR3: CASSWDSEKPQHF. The CDR3 bases are TGTGCCAGCAGCTGGGACAGCGAGAAGCCCCAGCATTTT.

This clonotype occurred a few times. Possible read error: a much larger clone is one base away. The CDR3 carries no conserved terminal phenylalanine or tryptophan, so it likely arises from a read error. The chain uses TRBV6-2 or TRBV6-3 and TRBJ1-5; 8 positions agree with TRBD1. Per the germline V gene, CDR1 is MNHEY and CDR2 is SVGEGT. J gave up 1 base and V 10 bases, and 6 bases lay outside the gene matches. The CDR3 spans 14 residues. CDR3 amino acids: CATYRGSSNQPQHY. The CDR3, as DNA: TGTGCCACCTACAGGGGGTCGAGCAATCAGCCCCAGCATTAT.

Comments on this clonotype: One end of the junction does not line up with germline, which may come from a read error. The chain joins TRBV29-1 to TRBJ2-1; D could derive from TRBD1 or TRBD2 (5 bases each). CDR1 is SQVTM and CDR2 is ANQGSEA in the germline V gene. The CDR3 spans 15 residues. In nucleotides, the CDR3 is TGCAGCGTTGAGTTGCCGACGGGGCCTTACAATGAGCATTTCTTC. Encoded protein: CSVELPTGPYNEHFF.

This clonotype came up many times. The chain uses TRBV5-4 and TRBJ2-2; D may be TRBD1 or TRBD2 (5 bases each). The CDR3 is made up of 13 amino acids. The V end was cut by 4 bases, the J end by 6 bases, with 10 bases between. Germline CDR1 is SGHNT and CDR2 is YYREEE (reference sequence). CDR3 coding DNA: TGTGCCAGCAGCCCGGGGACGGCCGGGGAGCTGTTTTTT. Amino acids: CASSPGTAGELFF.

To note about this clonotype: This may stem from a read error, because a much larger clone lies one nucleotide away. The chain is built from TRBV12-3 or TRBV12-4 and TRBJ2-2; 8 nucleotides agree with TRBD2. The ends lost 6 bases at V and 7 bases at J; junction bases unmatched: 10. The CDR3 is made up of 15 amino acids. The CDR3 is CASRPPGLGGGELFF. CDR3 coding DNA: TGTGCCAGCAGACCACCGGGACTAGGAGGCGGGGAGCTGTTTTTT.

Worth noting for this clonotype: This may stem from a read error, because a much larger clone lies one nucleotide away. The chain carries TRBV20-1 and TRBJ2-3, with D tentatively TRBD2 (6 bases). CDR1 and CDR2 (germline): DFQATT, SNEGSKA (reference sequence). Between the trimmed V and J ends, which lost 6 bases and 6 bases, there was a span of 10 bases. This CDR3 contains 11 residues. CDR3 sequence reads: CSAGGEDTQYF. The CDR3 nucleotides read TGCAGTGCCGGAGGGGAGGATACGCAGTATTTT.

This clonotype was observed many times. The chain couples TRBV11-3 to TRBJ1-1, with TRBD1 as a possible D gene (6 bases). There are 13 residues in the CDR3. V dropped 4 bases and J dropped 6 bases, with 12 bases sitting between them. The germline V gene has CDR1 SGHNT and CDR2 YENEEA. CDR3 sequence reads: CASSSAGGPEAFF. In DNA form, the CDR3 reads TGTGCCAGCAGCTCGGCGGGGGGCCCTGAAGCTTTCTTT. The entire variable domain, with the rest obtained from reference TRBV11-3 and TRBJ1-1, is as follows: EAGVVQSPRYKIIEKKQPVAFWCNPISGHNTLYWYLQNLGQGPELLIRYENEEAVDDSQLPKDRFSAERLKGVDSTLKIQPAELGDSAVYLCASSSAGGPEAFFGQGTRLTVV.

This clonotype has at least ten counts. V and J are TRBV11-2 and TRBJ2-7, with D possibly being TRBD2 (6 bases). Deletions cut 5 bases from V and 6 bases from J, with 17 bases between. Germline CDR1 reads SGHAT; CDR2 reads FQNNGV. The CDR3 spans 14 residues. Here the CDR3 DNA reads TGTGCCAGCAGCCGGGGGACCCAATTCGGCGAGCAGTACTTC. Its translation is CASSRGTQFGEQYF.

This clonotype was observed at least ten times. V and J are TRBV6-6 and TRBJ1-3; weak D call: TRBD1 (5 bases). CDR3 length: 15 amino acids. Trimming shortened V by 2 bases and J by 1 base, and 9 bases separated the two germline ends. Germline CDR1 reads MNHNY; CDR2 reads SVGAGI (reference sequence). The CDR3 sequence: CASSYPQGSGNTIYF. DNA of the CDR3: TGTGCCAGCAGTTACCCCCAGGGTTCTGGAAACACCATATATTTT.

Worth noting for this clonotype: The conserved phenylalanine or tryptophan is not found at the CDR3 terminus, so this likely reflects a read error. V is TRBV20-1 and J is TRBJ1-2; D gene ambiguous. Germline CDR1 DFQATT, CDR2 SNEGSKA (reference sequence). This CDR3 comprises 17 residues. CDR3 DNA: TGCAGTGCGCCATCGACTGGTGGTGTTGTCAGGCACTATGGTTACACCTCC. Residues: CSAPSTGGVVRHYGYTS.

This clonotype was recorded only once. An end of the junction does not agree with germline; a read error may underlie this. The chain links TRBV20-1 to TRBJ2-5, with 8 bases lining up with TRBD2. This CDR3 has 14 amino acids. Germline assignment: CDR1 DFQATT and CDR2 SNEGSKA (reference sequence). CDR3 residues: CSARKTGGQEAQYF. CDR3 DNA sequence: TGCAGTGCTAGAAAAACGGGGGGGCAAGAGGCCCAGTACTTC.